Each of the 24 T cell receptor beta chains below was sequenced from the same sample in a study of cytomegalovirus exposure and HLA in healthy donors. Researchers ran the PCR with 60 Vbeta and 13 Jbeta primers. Sequenced by immunoSEQ multiplex PCR; TCRdb stores in-frame clones only, minus some. The table lists 150,000 to 200,000 clones, about 71% of them singletons, with around 3% in the top ten. Sequences were obtained from PBMCs. The origin of the receptors is a woman in her thirties or forties in good health and CMV-seropositive.

This clone was found a few times. The V call is TRBV6-6, the J call TRBJ1-6, with 8 bases fitting TRBD1. CDR3 length: 15 residues. Germline trimming cut 6 bases from V and 9 bases from J; bases unmatched to any gene: 10. The germline gives CDR1 MNHNY, CDR2 SVGAGI (reference sequence). CDR3 in amino acids: CASSPRGTGGSPLHF. DNA for the CDR3: TGTGCCAGCAGCCCACGAGGGACAGGTGGTTCACCCCTCCACTTT.

This chain uses TRBV15 with TRBJ1-3; 7 bases agree with TRBD1. CDR3 length: 17 residues. Germline V gives CDR1 LNHNV, CDR2 YYDKDF (reference sequence). With V trimmed by 0 bases and J by 0 bases, 5 bases remained unmatched. CDR3 sequence reads: CATSRDQGGVSGNTIYF. The CDR3 DNA reads TGTGCCACCAGCAGAGATCAAGGGGGCGTCTCTGGAAACACCATATATTTT.

This clone was seen a few times. The chain combines TRBV5-1 with TRBJ2-5; D is undetermined. The CDR3 runs 15 residues. V dropped 0 bases and J dropped 2 bases, with 11 bases sitting between them. Germline CDR1 is SGHRS and CDR2 is YFSETQ. The DNA of the CDR3 is TGCGCCAGCAGCTTGGCCGTAGGAGCTCAAGAGACCCAGTACTTC. Residues: CASSLAVGAQETQYF.

This clone turned up a few times. The chain is built from TRBV7-8 and TRBJ1-1, with TRBD1 matching over 11 bases. The CDR3 totals 16 residues. The germline gives CDR1 SGHVS, CDR2 FQNEAQ. Germline trimming cut 4 bases from V and 2 bases from J; bases unmatched to any gene: 6. Here the CDR3 DNA reads TGTGCCAGCAGCTCCCGGGACAGGGGGAGCAACACTGAAGCTTTCTTT. Protein product: CASSSRDRGSNTEAFF.

This chain uses TRBV6-5 with TRBJ1-1, with a tentative D call TRBD1 (5 bases). Germline values: CDR1 MNHEY, CDR2 SVGAGI. V gave up 0 bases and J gave up 6 bases, with 17 bases separating them. This CDR3 spans 16 amino acids. The CDR3, as DNA: TGTGCCAGCAGTTACTCGAGGGAGGGGACGGGCGCTGAAGCTTTCTTT. Translating gives CASSYSREGTGAEAFF.

This chain uses TRBV29-1 with TRBJ1-2; D is uncertain. CDR3 length: 13 amino acids. Per germline, CDR1 SQVTM and CDR2 ANQGSEA. V lost 2 bases to trimming and J lost 8 bases, with 15 bases between them. DNA of the CDR3: TGCAGCGTTGAATCGGTCTTGGGAGGGGGCTACACCTTC. Translation gives CSVESVLGGGYTF.

As regards this clone: Additional DNA sequences in this sample encode the identical CDR3. This chain uses TRBV9 with TRBJ2-5; TRBD2 agrees at 7 bases. J was trimmed by 2 bases and V by 3 bases; bases with no gene match: 7. CDR3 length: 15 residues. Looked up from germline, CDR1 is SGDLS and CDR2 is YYNGEE. CDR3 protein: CASSGLGLEQETQYF. As DNA, the CDR3 is TGTGCCAGCAGCGGCTTAGGACTAGAACAAGAGACCCAGTACTTC.

J is TRBJ1-2 and V is TRBV6-4; 9 bases fit TRBD1. This CDR3 is 14 amino acids long. V lost 5 bases to trimming and J lost 5 bases; unmatched junction nucleotides: 6. Germline V gives CDR1 MRHNA, CDR2 SNTAGT. The CDR3 DNA sequence: TGTGCCAGCAGTCCAGGACAGGGGAATTATGGCTACACCTTC. Translation gives CASSPGQGNYGYTF.

The chain combines TRBV23-1 with TRBJ2-7, with D tentatively TRBD2 (5 bases). TRBV23-1 is an ORF for which the function is uncertain. This CDR3 contains 13 residues. V lost 3 bases and J lost 5, with 11 bases in between. CDR3 coding DNA: TGCGCCAGCAGTCATCCCAAGAGGGACGAGCAGTACTTC. Translated: CASSHPKRDEQYF.

The genes are TRBV4-3 and TRBJ2-3; 11 bases align to TRBD2. This CDR3 spans 18 amino acids. The junction had 8 bases not matched to a gene; V was cut back by 1 base and J by 2 bases. Germline lookup yields CDR1 LGHNA and CDR2 YSLEER. CDR3 coding DNA: TGCGCCAGCAGCCAAGCAATAGCGGGAGGGCCTGACACAGATACGCAGTATTTT. Protein sequence: CASSQAIAGGPDTDTQYF.

The chain couples TRBV4-2 to TRBJ2-1; 9 bases are shared with TRBD2. The junction had 8 bases not matched to a gene; V was cut back by 2 bases and J by 6 bases. Germline loops: CDR1 LGHNA, CDR2 YNFKEQ. The CDR3 consists of 16 residues. The CDR3 region is CASSQLGLAKINEQFF. In DNA, the CDR3 is TGTGCCAGCAGCCAACTAGGACTAGCGAAGATCAATGAGCAGTTCTTC.

This clone was picked up a small number of times. As DNA, the CDR3 is TGTGCCAGCAGCCCCACTCCTGGCACAGATACGCAGTATTTT. Translation: CASSPTPGTDTQYF. This chain links TRBV5-5 with TRBJ2-3; D gene ambiguous. Germline lookup yields CDR1 SGHKS and CDR2 YYEKEE (reference sequence). V was shortened by 4 bases and J by 1 base, with 10 bases between the two germline ends. The CDR3 spans 14 residues.

The chain joins TRBV21-1 to TRBJ2-7; TRBD2 is the table's D call, not checked against the DNA. TRBV21-1 has pseudogene status. The CDR3 loop spans 17 amino acids. This CDR3 is CASSKAGGESTSYEQYF. In DNA, the CDR3 is TGTGCCAGCAGCAAAGCGGGGGGGGAATCTACCTCCTACGAGCAGTACTTC.

The sample holds one count of this clone. The gene calls are TRBV15 and TRBJ2-5; 8 bases fit TRBD1. The V gene end was trimmed by 4 bases and the J gene end by 2 bases; junction bases not matched to a gene: 9. The CDR3 is 16 residues long. CDR1 LNHNV and CDR2 YYDKDF come from the germline V gene (reference sequence). The CDR3 protein is CATSTHRGERQETQYF. CDR3 in DNA: TGTGCCACCAGCACCCACAGGGGGGAACGTCAAGAGACCCAGTACTTC.

The chain couples TRBV27 to TRBJ2-7, with a weak D call TRBD1 (5 bases). CDR3 size: 14 residues. The V end was cut by 4 bases, the J end by 4 bases, with 14 bases between. From germline, CDR1 is MNHEY and CDR2 SMNVEV (reference sequence). CDR3 protein: CASSSLRQGYEQYF. The CDR3 nucleotides are TGTGCCAGCAGTTCCTTACGGCAGGGTTACGAGCAGTACTTC.

The chain carries TRBV12-5 and TRBJ2-5, with 7 bases fitting TRBD2. V was pared by 0 bases and J by 1 base, with 8 bases of the junction left unmatched. The germline CDR1 and CDR2 sequences are LGHNT and FRNRAP. The CDR3 runs to 17 residues. The chain's CDR3 is CASGLVLSGKPQETQYF. The CDR3 DNA reads TGTGCTAGTGGTTTGGTATTAAGCGGGAAACCCCAAGAGACCCAGTACTTC.

The rearrangement uses TRBV6-6 and TRBJ2-7, with D tentatively TRBD2 (6 bases). CDR1 is MNHNY and CDR2 is SVGAGI in the germline V gene (reference sequence). The CDR3 has 12 residues. Trimming took 5 bases from V and 3 from J, leaving 8 bases between them. CDR3 residues: CASSPGGYEQYF. The DNA for the CDR3 is TGTGCCAGCAGTCCCGGGGGCTACGAGCAGTACTTC.

The chain uses TRBV28 and TRBJ1-1, with D perhaps TRBD1 (5 bases). From germline, CDR1 is MDHEN and CDR2 SYDVKM. V was pared by 3 bases and J by 1 base, with 12 bases between. This CDR3 spans 15 amino acids. The CDR3 loop reads CASSLWGEGNTEAFF. CDR3 nucleotides: TGTGCCAGCAGTTTGTGGGGGGAAGGGAACACTGAAGCTTTCTTT.

Worth noting for this clone: Other DNA sequences in this specimen translate into the identical CDR3. The rearrangement links TRBV7-9 to TRBJ2-3, with D uncertain. Germline CDR1 reads SEHNR; CDR2 reads FQNEAQ (reference sequence). The V end was cut by 1 base, the J end by 2 bases, with 7 bases between. CDR3 length: 14 residues. The CDR3 DNA is TGTGCCAGCAGCTTAGTGGCGGACACAGATACGCAGTATTTT. It translates to CASSLVADTDTQYF.

This chain connects TRBV28 to TRBJ2-7, with 7 bases aligning to TRBD2. Germline lookup yields CDR1 MDHEN and CDR2 SYDVKM. V lost 6 bases, J lost 1 base, and 9 bases stayed unmatched. This CDR3 comprises 15 residues. CDR3 region: CASSPGGGRSYEQYF. The CDR3, as DNA: TGTGCCAGCAGCCCCGGCGGGGGTCGGTCCTACGAGCAGTACTTC.

The rearrangement uses TRBV6-1 and TRBJ2-1, with 7 bases that match TRBD2. V lost 6 bases and J lost 4; bases outside the gene matches: 9. Germline values: CDR1 MNHNS, CDR2 SASEGT. The CDR3 consists of 15 residues. CDR3 nucleotide sequence: TGTGCCAGCAGACCCGGGACTACAAATTACAATGAGCAGTTCTTC. Translated: CASRPGTTNYNEQFF.

This clone was seen a handful of times. The chain recombines TRBV5-6 with TRBJ1-2, with D possibly being TRBD1 (5 bases). The CDR3 length is 13 residues. Germline CDR1 and CDR2: SGHDT and YYEEEE. The ends were cut back, 4 bases at V and 5 bases at J, with 12 bases in the middle. CDR3 coding DNA: TGTGCCAGCAGCCCTATGGGGCTATATGGCTACACCTTC. Translating it yields CASSPMGLYGYTF.

The genes are TRBV7-2 and TRBJ1-2; tentatively, D is TRBD1 (6 bases). The V gene lost 5 bases and the J gene lost 8 bases, with 12 bases spanning the gap. CDR1 is SGHTA and CDR2 is FQGNSA in the germline V gene. CDR3 length: 12 amino acids. DNA of the CDR3: TGTGCCAGCAGCCCACAGGGTTACGGCTACACCTTC. Its translation: CASSPQGYGYTF.

The chain uses TRBV27 and TRBJ2-1; 12 bases fit TRBD2. The CDR3 length is 19 residues. J gave up 0 bases and V 2 bases, and 8 bases lay outside the gene matches. Germline V gene data show CDR1 as MNHEY and CDR2 as SMNVEV (reference sequence). CDR3 sequence: CASSLASGGAQSSYNEQFF. In nucleotides, the CDR3 is TGTGCCAGCAGTTTAGCTAGCGGGGGGGCCCAGAGCTCCTACAATGAGCAGTTCTTC.